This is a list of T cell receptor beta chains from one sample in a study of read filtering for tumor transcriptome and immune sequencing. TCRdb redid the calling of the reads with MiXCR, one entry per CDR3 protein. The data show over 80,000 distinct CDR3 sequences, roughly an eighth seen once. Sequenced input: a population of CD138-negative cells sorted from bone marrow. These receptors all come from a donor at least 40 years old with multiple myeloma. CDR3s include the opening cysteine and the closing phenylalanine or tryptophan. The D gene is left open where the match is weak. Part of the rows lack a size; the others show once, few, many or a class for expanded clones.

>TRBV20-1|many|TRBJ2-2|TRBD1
CSARGQGPYTGELFF
TGCAGTGCAAGGGGACAGGGTCCATACACCGGGGAGCTGTTTTTT
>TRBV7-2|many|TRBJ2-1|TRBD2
CASSLASGSRVAYNEQFF
TGTGCCAGCAGCTTAGCAAGCGGGAGTCGGGTGGCCTACAATGAGCAGTTCTTC
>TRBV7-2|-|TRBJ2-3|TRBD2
CASSLIGTSGMDTQYF
TGTGCCAGCAGCCTCATCGGGACTAGCGGGATGGATACGCAGTATTTT
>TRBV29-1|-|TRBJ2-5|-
CSVEEGQVFGTQDF
TGCAGCGTTGAAGAAGGGCAGGTATTCGGGACCCAGGACTTC
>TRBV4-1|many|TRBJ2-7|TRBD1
CASSLLRTGRSYEQYF
TGCGCCAGCAGCCTCCTCCGGACAGGGAGGTCCTACGAGCAGTACTTC
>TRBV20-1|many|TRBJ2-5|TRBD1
CSARVRGRETQYF
TGCAGTGCTAGAGTCAGGGGGCGTGAGACCCAGTACTTC
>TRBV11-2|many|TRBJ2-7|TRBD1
CASTGTGFYEQYF
TGTGCCAGCACCGGGACAGGGTTTTACGAGCAGTACTTC
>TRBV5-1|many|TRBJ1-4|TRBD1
CASSFGQGQEKLFF
TGCGCCAGCAGCTTTGGACAGGGTCAGGAAAAACTGTTTTTT
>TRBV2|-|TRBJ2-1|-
CASSEDNEQFF
TGTGCCAGCAGTGAGGACAATGAGCAGTTCTTC
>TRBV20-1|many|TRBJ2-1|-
CSAPSAGTASEQFF
TGCAGTGCCCCTTCAGCGGGCACCGCCAGCGAGCAGTTCTTC
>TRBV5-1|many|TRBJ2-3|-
CASSSSSDTQYF
TGCGCCAGCAGCTCCAGCTCAGATACGCAGTATTTT
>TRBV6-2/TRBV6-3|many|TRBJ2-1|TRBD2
CASSKRLAGENEQFF
TGTGCCAGCAGTAAAAGACTAGCGGGAGAAAATGAGCAGTTCTTC
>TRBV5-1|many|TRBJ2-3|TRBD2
CASSLRQTSGRSGITDTQYF
TGCGCCAGCAGCCTCCGGCAGACTAGCGGGAGGTCGGGGATCACAGATACGCAGTATTTT
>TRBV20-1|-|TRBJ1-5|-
CSAGGVGNQPQHF
TGCAGTGCCGGGGGGGTGGGCAATCAGCCCCAGCATTTT
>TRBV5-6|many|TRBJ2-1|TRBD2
CASSLGGSLRLPSYNEQFF
TGTGCCAGCAGCCTTGGCGGGAGTTTACGGCTGCCGTCCTACAATGAGCAGTTCTTC
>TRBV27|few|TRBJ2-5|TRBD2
CASTPGGLAGGKETQYF
TGTGCCAGCACCCCGGGGGGGCTAGCGGGAGGCAAAGAGACCCAGTACTTC
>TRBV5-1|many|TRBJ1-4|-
CASSPEATNEKLFF
TGCGCCAGCAGCCCGGAAGCAACTAATGAAAAACTGTTTTTT
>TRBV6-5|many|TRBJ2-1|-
CASSYSSSKVGGYNEQFF
TGTGCCAGCAGTTACTCGTCTAGTAAAGTAGGGGGATACAATGAGCAGTTCTTC
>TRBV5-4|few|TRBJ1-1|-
CASSKEGGSTEAFF
TGTGCCAGCAGCAAGGAAGGTGGGAGCACTGAAGCTTTCTTT
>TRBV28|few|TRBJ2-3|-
CAIEDRNTDTQYF
TGTGCCATAGAAGACAGGAACACAGATACGCAGTATTTT
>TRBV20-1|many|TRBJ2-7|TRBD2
CSARGGSGKWNEQYF
TGCAGTGCTAGAGGGGGGAGCGGGAAATGGAACGAGCAGTACTTC
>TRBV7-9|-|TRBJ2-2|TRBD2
CASSLWTSGITGELFF
TGTGCCAGCAGCCTTTGGACTAGCGGGATCACCGGGGAGCTGTTTTTT
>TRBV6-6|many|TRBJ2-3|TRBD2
CASSYSERLAGAGSTDTQYF
TGTGCCAGCAGTTACTCGGAGAGACTAGCGGGAGCGGGTAGCACAGATACGCAGTATTTT
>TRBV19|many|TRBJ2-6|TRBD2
CASSPRGLAGENSGANVLTF
TGTGCCAGTAGTCCCCGAGGACTAGCGGGAGAGAACTCTGGGGCCAACGTCCTGACTTTC
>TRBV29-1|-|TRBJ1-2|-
CSVVVRDKAYGYTF
TGCAGCGTTGTAGTTAGGGACAAGGCCTATGGCTACACCTTC
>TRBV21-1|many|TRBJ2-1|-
CASSNGTGDEQFF
TGTGCCAGCAGCAATGGGACAGGGGATGAGCAGTTCTTC
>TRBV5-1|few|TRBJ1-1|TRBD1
CASSLEGALTEAFF
TGCGCCAGCAGCTTGGAGGGGGCCCTCACTGAAGCTTTCTTT
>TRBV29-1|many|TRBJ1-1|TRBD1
CSVAQGAGVAFF
TGCAGCGTTGCGCAGGGGGCAGGGGTAGCTTTCTTT
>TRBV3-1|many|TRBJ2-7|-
CASSQGVGGLREQYF
TGTGCCAGCAGCCAGGGGGTCGGAGGGCTCCGGGAGCAGTACTTC
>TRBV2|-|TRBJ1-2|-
CASAPGQERGYTF
TGTGCCAGCGCACCGGGACAAGAAAGGGGCTACACCTTC
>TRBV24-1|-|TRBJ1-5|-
CATSDPRVSNQPQHF
TGTGCCACCAGTGATCCCAGGGTTAGCAATCAGCCCCAGCATTTT
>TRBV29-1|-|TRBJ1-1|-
CSVLIDRQAFF
TGCAGCGTCCTGATCGACAGGCAAGCTTTCTTT
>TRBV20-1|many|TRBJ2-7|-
CSASTEQGVYEQYF
TGCAGTGCTTCGACTGAGCAGGGAGTTTACGAGCAGTACTTC
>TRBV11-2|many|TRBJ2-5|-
CASSPLATQETQYF
TGTGCCAGCAGCCCCCTAGCGACTCAAGAGACCCAGTACTTC
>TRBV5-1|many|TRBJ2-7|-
CASSLAEVQGEQYF
TGCGCCAGCAGCTTGGCCGAGGTCCAGGGCGAGCAGTACTTC
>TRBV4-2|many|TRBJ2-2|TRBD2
CASSQDQAGGPGELFF
TGTGCCAGCAGCCAAGATCAAGCGGGAGGGCCGGGGGAGCTGTTTTTT
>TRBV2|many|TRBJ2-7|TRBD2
CASSEAPGGRVEQYF
TGTGCCAGCAGTGAAGCGCCAGGCGGGAGGGTCGAGCAGTACTTC
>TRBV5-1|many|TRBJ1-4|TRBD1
CASSLGDRGPEKLFF
TGCGCCAGCAGCTTGGGGGACAGGGGGCCGGAAAAACTGTTTTTT
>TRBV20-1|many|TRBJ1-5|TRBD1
CSATGQGGQYSNQPQHF
TGCAGTGCTACGGGACAGGGAGGACAGTATAGCAATCAGCCCCAGCATTTT
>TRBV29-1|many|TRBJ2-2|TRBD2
CSVELAGGPATGELFF
TGCAGCGTAGAACTAGCGGGAGGGCCGGCCACCGGGGAGCTGTTTTTT
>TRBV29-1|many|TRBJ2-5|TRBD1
CSVEGTGGQETQYF
TGCAGCGTTGAGGGGACAGGGGGCCAAGAGACCCAGTACTTC
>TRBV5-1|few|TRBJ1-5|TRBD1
CASSPLTGDQPQHF
TGCGCCAGCAGCCCTCTGACAGGGGATCAGCCCCAGCATTTT
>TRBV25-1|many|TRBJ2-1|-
CASSALDSTSSYNEQFF
TGTGCCAGCAGTGCCCTCGACTCGACAAGCTCCTACAATGAGCAGTTCTTC
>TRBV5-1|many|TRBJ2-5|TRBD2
CASSTGTSEPETQYF
TGCGCCAGCAGCACAGGGACTAGCGAACCAGAGACCCAGTACTTC
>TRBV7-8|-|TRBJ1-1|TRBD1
CASCLLGDRNTEAFF
TGTGCCAGCTGCTTACTAGGGGACAGGAACACTGAAGCTTTCTTT
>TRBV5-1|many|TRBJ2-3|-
CASSLASSTDTQYF
TGCGCCAGCAGCTTGGCCTCCAGCACAGATACGCAGTATTTT
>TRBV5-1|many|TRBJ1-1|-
CASSGGGMAEAFF
TGCGCCAGCAGCGGTGGAGGGATGGCTGAAGCTTTCTTT
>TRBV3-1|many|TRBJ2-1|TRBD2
CASSQAGLAYNEQFF
TGTGCCAGCAGCCAAGCGGGACTAGCCTACAATGAGCAGTTCTTC
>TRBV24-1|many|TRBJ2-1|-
CATSDMTVYNEQFF
TGTGCCACCAGTGACATGACAGTATACAATGAGCAGTTCTTC
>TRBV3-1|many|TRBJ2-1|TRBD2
CASSQDRGAGGPYNEQFF
TGTGCCAGCAGCCAAGATCGCGGAGCGGGAGGCCCCTACAATGAGCAGTTCTTC
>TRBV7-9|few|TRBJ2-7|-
CASSLGRGGYEQYF
TGTGCCAGCAGCTTAGGGAGGGGCGGCTACGAGCAGTACTTC
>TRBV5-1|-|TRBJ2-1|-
CASLPPGSSSYNEQFF
TGCGCCAGCCTACCCCCAGGCTCCAGCTCCTACAATGAGCAGTTCTTC
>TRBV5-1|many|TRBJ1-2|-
CASGPSGAHGYGYTF
TGCGCCAGCGGACCCTCGGGGGCGCACGGCTATGGCTACACCTTC